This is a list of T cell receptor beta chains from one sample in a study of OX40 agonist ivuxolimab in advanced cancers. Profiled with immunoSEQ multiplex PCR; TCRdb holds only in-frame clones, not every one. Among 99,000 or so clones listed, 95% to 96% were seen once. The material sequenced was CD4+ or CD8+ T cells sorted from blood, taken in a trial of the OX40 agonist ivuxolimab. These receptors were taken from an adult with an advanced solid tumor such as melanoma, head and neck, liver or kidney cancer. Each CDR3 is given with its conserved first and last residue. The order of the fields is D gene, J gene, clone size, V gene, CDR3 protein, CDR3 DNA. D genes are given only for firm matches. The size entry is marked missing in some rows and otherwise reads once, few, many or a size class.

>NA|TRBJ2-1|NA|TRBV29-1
CSVTGPYHEQFF
TGCAGCGTTACGGGGCCCTACCATGAGCAGTTCTTC
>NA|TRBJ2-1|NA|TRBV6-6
CASSYSSVNEQFF
TGTGCCAGCAGTTACTCGTCGGTCAATGAGCAGTTCTTC
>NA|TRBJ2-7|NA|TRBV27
CASSFQGLTYEQYF
TGTGCCAGCAGTTTCCAGGGCCTAACCTACGAGCAGTACTTC
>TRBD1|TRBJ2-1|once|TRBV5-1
CASSLDRATYNEQFF
TGCGCCAGCAGCTTAGACAGGGCCACCTACAATGAGCAGTTCTTC
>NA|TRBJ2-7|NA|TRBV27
CASSLTAGTVYEQYF
TGTGCCAGCAGTCTCACGGCGGGGACGGTTTACGAGCAGTACTTC
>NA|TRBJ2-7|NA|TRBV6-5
CASSYSEYSYEQYF
TGTGCCAGCAGTTACTCGGAATACTCCTACGAGCAGTACTTC
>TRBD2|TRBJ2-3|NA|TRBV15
CATTGLAGSLDTQYF
TGTGCCACCACAGGTCTAGCGGGGAGCCTAGATACGCAGTATTTT
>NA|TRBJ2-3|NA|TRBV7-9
CASSPRGASDTQYF
TGTGCCAGCAGCCCTCGGGGGGCTTCAGATACGCAGTATTTT
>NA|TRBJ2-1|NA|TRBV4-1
CASNHEGKGVNEQFF
TGCGCCAGCAACCACGAGGGAAAGGGGGTCAATGAGCAGTTCTTC
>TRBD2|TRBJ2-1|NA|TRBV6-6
CASLSGRPSSYNEQFF
TGTGCCAGTCTGAGCGGGAGGCCGTCTTCCTACAATGAGCAGTTCTTC
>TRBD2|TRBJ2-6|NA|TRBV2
CASPGGAGANVLTF
TGTGCCAGCCCGGGGGGGGCTGGGGCCAACGTCCTGACTTTC
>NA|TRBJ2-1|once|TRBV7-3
CASSLDNNEQFF
TGTGCCAGCAGCTTAGACAACAATGAGCAGTTCTTC
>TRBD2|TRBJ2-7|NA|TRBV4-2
CASSQETSGSRYEQYF
TGTGCCAGCAGCCAAGAAACTAGCGGCTCCAGATACGAGCAGTACTTC
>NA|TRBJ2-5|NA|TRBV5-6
CASSLRLQGKETQYF
TGTGCCAGCAGTCTGCGGTTGCAGGGGAAAGAGACCCAGTACTTC
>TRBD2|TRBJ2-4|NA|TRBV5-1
CASDAGLGWLAALAKNIQYF
TGCGCCAGCGACGCGGGCTTAGGCTGGCTAGCGGCTCTAGCCAAAAACATTCAGTACTTC
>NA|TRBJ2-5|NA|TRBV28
CASSPDRRYETQYF
TGTGCCAGCAGCCCAGACAGGAGATATGAGACCCAGTACTTC
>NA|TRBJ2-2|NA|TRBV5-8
CASSLDPLDHSSPGELFF
TGTGCCAGCAGCTTGGACCCCTTGGACCATTCCTCCCCCGGGGAGCTGTTTTTT
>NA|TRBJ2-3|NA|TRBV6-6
CASSSQWDTQYF
TGTGCCAGCAGTTCCCAGTGGGATACGCAGTATTTT
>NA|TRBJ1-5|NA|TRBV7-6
CASSFGGNQPQHF
TGTGCCAGCAGCTTCGGTGGGAATCAGCCCCAGCATTTT
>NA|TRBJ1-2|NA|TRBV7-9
CASSPTGTNYGYTF
TGTGCCAGCAGCCCGACCGGGACTAACTATGGCTACACCTTC